A selection of T cell receptor beta chains follows, all from one sample in a study of cytomegalovirus exposure and HLA in healthy donors. Method: immunoSEQ multiplex PCR; TCRdb's copy keeps in-frame clones and lacks some. The sample shows approximately 150,000 clones, roughly 80% of them seen only once. The sample taken for sequencing was PBMCs. The receptors were gathered from a man aged 25-45 years in good health and CMV-seronegative. Each CDR3 is given with its conserved first and last residue. Fields, in order: D gene, J gene, V gene, clone size, CDR3 protein, CDR3 DNA. The D gene is left open where the match is weak. Where a row states a size, it is once, few, many or the class of an expanded clone; other rows omit it.

>TRBD2|TRBJ2-7|TRBV9|.
CASSVGSGRAYEQYF
TGTGCCAGCAGCGTAGGAAGCGGGAGGGCCTACGAGCAGTACTTC
>TRBD2|TRBJ2-5|TRBV7-2|.
CASNQGLRGRGETQYF
TGTGCCAGCAACCAGGGACTCCGAGGGAGGGGAGAGACCCAGTACTTC
>TRBD2|TRBJ2-3|TRBV15|.
CATSRRRGVLAGGTDTQYF
TGTGCCACCAGCAGAAGAAGGGGCGTACTAGCGGGGGGCACAGATACGCAGTATTTT
>.|TRBJ2-4|TRBV10-1|.
CASSESRSAAKNIQYF
TGCGCCAGCAGTGAGAGCAGGTCGGCCGCCAAAAACATTCAGTACTTC
>.|TRBJ2-6|TRBV5-4|.
CASNTPGSSSGANVLTF
TGTGCCAGCAACACCCCGGGGTCCAGCTCTGGGGCCAACGTCCTGACTTTC
>.|TRBJ1-2|TRBV6-5|.
CASIRPGQSGYTF
TGTGCCAGCATTCGACCGGGACAATCGGGCTACACCTTC
>.|TRBJ1-6|TRBV28|.
CASSAGTDRLINIPLHF
TGTGCCAGCAGTGCCGGGACGGACAGACTCATAAACATCCCCCTCCACTTT
>TRBD2|TRBJ2-1|TRBV6-4|.
CASSRLAGLNEQFF
TGTGCCAGCAGTCGACTAGCGGGGCTTAATGAGCAGTTCTTC
>.|TRBJ1-5|TRBV28|.
CASSLGVPGDQPQHF
TGTGCCAGCAGTTTAGGGGTCCCCGGGGATCAGCCCCAGCATTTT
>.|TRBJ1-3|TRBV9|.
CASRTGFGNTIYF
TGTGCCAGCAGAACAGGGTTTGGAAACACCATATATTTT
>.|TRBJ2-7|TRBV27|few
CASSLQGSPSSYEQYF
TGTGCCAGCAGTTTACAGGGGTCCCCTTCCTCCTACGAGCAGTACTTC
>.|TRBJ1-2|TRBV5-6|.
CASSLGDNAYGYTF
TGTGCCAGCAGCTTGGGGGACAATGCCTATGGCTACACCTTC
>.|TRBJ2-5|TRBV11-3|.
CASSFGSLATQYF
TGTGCCAGCAGCTTCGGTAGCTTGGCAACCCAGTACTTC
>TRBD1|TRBJ1-4|TRBV19|once
CASSMLRTGLRNEKLFF
TGTGCCAGTAGTATGTTGAGGACAGGACTTCGTAATGAAAAACTGTTTTTT
>.|TRBJ1-5|TRBV6-1|.
CASSRVQASNQPQHF
TGTGCCAGCAGTCGAGTTCAGGCTAGCAATCAGCCCCAGCATTTT
>TRBD1|TRBJ2-3|TRBV28|once
CASRAEDRYTDTQYF
TGTGCCAGCCGAGCAGAGGACAGGTACACAGATACGCAGTATTTT
>.|TRBJ1-1|TRBV7-6|.
CASSLRGRETEAFF
TGTGCCAGCAGCTTGAGGGGGAGGGAGACTGAAGCTTTCTTT
>.|TRBJ1-1|TRBV29-1|.
CSVEWRTEAFF
TGCAGCGTTGAGTGGAGGACTGAAGCTTTCTTT
>.|TRBJ2-7|TRBV30|once
CAWSFQGGSYEQYF
TGTGCCTGGAGTTTTCAGGGTGGCTCCTACGAGCAGTACTTC
>TRBD2|TRBJ2-5|TRBV6-5|.
CASSYSGGGTQETQYF
TGTGCCAGCAGTTACTCGGGCGGGGGGACCCAAGAGACCCAGTACTTC
>.|TRBJ2-1|TRBV6-6|.
CASRAGTPYNEQFF
TGTGCCAGCAGAGCCGGGACACCCTACAATGAGCAGTTCTTC
>.|TRBJ2-6|TRBV6-1|.
CASSAPSVAGANVLTF
TGTGCCAGCAGTGCCCCTTCGGTAGCCGGGGCCAACGTCCTGACTTTC
>.|TRBJ1-2|TRBV27|.
CASSFIKGRRNYTF
TGTGCCAGCAGTTTCATTAAGGGTCGGAGGAACTACACCTTC
>.|TRBJ2-1|TRBV6-6|.
CASSYPFGEQFF
TGTGCCAGCAGTTACCCCTTCGGGGAGCAGTTCTTC
>TRBD1|TRBJ1-1|TRBV23-1|once
CASSQSRGPKGDTEAFF
TGCGCCAGCAGTCAATCTAGGGGGCCCAAAGGGGACACTGAAGCTTTCTTT
>TRBD1|TRBJ1-1|TRBV28|.
CASRRYFDRQGRFAFF
TGTGCCAGCAGGCGATACTTTGATAGACAGGGGCGGTTTGCTTTCTTT
>TRBD1|TRBJ2-5|TRBV27|.
CASSSKADRPGETQYF
TGTGCCAGCAGTTCCAAAGCGGACAGGCCGGGGGAGACCCAGTACTTC
>.|TRBJ2-2|TRBV7-7|.
CASSSGGGHGELFF
TGTGCCAGCAGCTCTGGGGGGGGCCACGGGGAGCTGTTTTTT
>.|TRBJ1-1|TRBV7-8|.
CASTLWGGVRDTEAFF
TGTGCCAGCACCCTTTGGGGGGGCGTTAGGGACACTGAAGCTTTCTTT
>.|TRBJ2-7|TRBV7-9|.
CASRSGNHEQYF
TGTGCCAGCAGGTCGGGGAACCACGAGCAGTACTTC
>.|TRBJ2-5|TRBV7-9|once
CSSSQGLDQETQYF
TGTTCCAGCAGCCAGGGTTTAGACCAAGAGACCCAGTACTTC
>.|TRBJ1-2|TRBV29-1|.
CSVEIKGSFYEGTF
TGCAGCGTTGAGATTAAGGGCTCCTTCTATGAGGGAACCTTC
>.|TRBJ1-1|TRBV5-6|few
CASSFPVEDTEAFF
TGTGCCAGCAGCTTTCCGGTAGAGGACACTGAAGCTTTCTTT
>.|TRBJ2-6|TRBV7-9|.
CASSLGHPSGANVLTF
TGTGCCAGCAGCTTGGGACACCCCTCTGGGGCCAACGTCCTGACCTTC
>.|TRBJ1-1|TRBV9|.
CASSVAGNTEAFF
TGTGCCAGCAGCGTAGCCGGGAACACTGAAGCTTTCTTT
>.|TRBJ1-2|TRBV6-1|.
CASSEFSGARGYTF
TGTGCCAGCAGTGAATTCTCAGGGGCGCGAGGCTACACCTTC
>.|TRBJ1-4|TRBV9|.
CASSVGFQELFF
TGTGCCAGCAGCGTGGGTTTTCAGGAACTGTTTTTT
>.|TRBJ1-2|TRBV7-2|.
CASSGRGFLNYGYTF
TGTGCCAGCAGCGGGAGGGGGTTTTTAAACTATGGCTACACCTTC
>.|TRBJ1-5|TRBV7-2|.
CASSLQGDRSQHF
TGTGCCAGCAGCCTACAGGGCGACAGGTCCCAGCATTTT
>.|TRBJ2-1|TRBV27|.
CASSLRPHRDNEQFF
TGTGCCAGCAGTTTGAGGCCGCACCGGGACAATGAGCAGTTCTTC